This T cell receptor (beta chain) was recovered during a study of cytomegalovirus exposure and HLA in healthy donors (dated by TCRdb to 2016 to 2017). Context from the whole study: According to an earlier analysis of around 600 of the donors, 150 million to 200 million T cells yielded over 90 million unique TCR beta sequences and 276 Gb of sequence data. A later genetic analysis took genome-wide SNP genotypes for about 55% of the 666 donors and used that subset as a discovery cohort. HLA typing included class I and class II loci at four-digit resolution. To decide whether each TCR beta V gene segment behaved as functional or pseudogenic, an earlier analysis of over 500 of the donors relied on high-throughput TCR beta sequencing. All discovery cohort repertoires had been generated using a single sequencing platform. In addition to the first cohort of roughly 700 subjects, a separate validation cohort of 120 different subjects was used. In the later analysis, no new phenotypic data were used to find candidate immune exposures; instead, reliance was placed on TCR beta sequences and their occurrence across donors. The aim of the study was to test whether cataloging public T cell receptors could identify signatures of past pathogen exposure. Four to six DR-DQ haplotypes were handled as single units for association and clustering, since linkage in the cohort was strong. To predict cytomegalovirus infection status, the study combined high-throughput TCR immunosequencing, statistical association of individual TCRs with disease status, and machine learning. The genetic ancestry cluster associated with self-reported Caucasian donors included 65% to 90% of the 300 to 450 genotyped donors. Among under 450 genotyped donors of the cohort, an average of about 240,000 unique TCR beta nucleotide sequences were sequenced per donor, around 20% of them non-productive. To study patterns of TCR occurrence, a later analysis re-analyzed previously published TCR beta repertoires from around 700 donors and added high-resolution HLA genotyping. Using immunosequencing, the study profiled T cell repertoires from around 670 subjects and related those repertoires to cytomegalovirus serostatus. An early release that covered about 600 HLA-typed donors contained about 290 gigabases of sequencing data and tens of millions of unique TCR sequences. Typing coverage varied by locus: roughly 629-640 donors for A, B, C, DRB1 and DQB1; under 550 for DQA1; more than 600 for DPA1; under 490 for DPB1. Donor age, sex, ethnicity and CMV serostatus were collected together with the repertoire data.

From a lookup of the germline V gene, CDR1 and CDR2 are LGHNA and YNFKEQ. V loses 1 base, J loses 6 bases, and the germline ends lie 9 bases apart. From cysteine to phenylalanine, the CDR3 is 14 amino acids long. Here the CDR3 DNA is all that survives: 42 bases in frame from base 1. Library method: the immunoSEQ multiplex PCR assay. For the multiplex PCR, a mixture combining 60 forward primers for TCR Vbeta segments and 13 reverse primers for TCR Jbeta segments was used. The CDR3 region of rearranged TCR beta genes was amplified from genomic DNA by a multiplex PCR assay. The amplified TCR beta libraries were sequenced on the Illumina HiSeq System as 87-base-pair reads. Per the original workflow: A later analysis counted tens of millions of unique TCR beta chains across the approximately 700 repertoires, and some 11 million of these chains were shared by at least two donors. Raw reads were error-corrected and collapsed into unique sequences by a nearest-neighbor algorithm in which closely related sequences were merged to remove PCR and sequencing errors. CDR3 sequences were aligned to IMGT reference sequences to assign V, D and J gene segments. For a sequence to be retained, a match of at least six nucleotides was required to both a V gene segment and a J gene segment. Rearrangements were classified as productive when the CDR3 lacked stop codons and remained in frame with V and J, and all other rearrangements were classified as non-productive. CDR3 was defined according to IMGT convention as the region running from the second conserved V-encoded cysteine to the conserved J-encoded phenylalanine. The earlier analysis of 550 to 650 of the donors excluded any sequence lacking an unambiguous match to a single V gene segment. In an earlier analysis of some 590 of the donors, a V segment was called functional when productive rearrangements were above 56.7%, and segregating when the standard deviation between donors exceeded 5%. A statistical classification framework was built for diagnosing cytomegalovirus status from the catalog of TCR beta chain sequences. A later analysis assigned V and J genes by comparing TCR nucleotide sequences with IMGT/GENE-DB human TR gene sequences. In a later analysis, CDR3 sequences and most-parsimonious VDJ recombination scenarios were assigned using the TCRdist pipeline. In a later analysis, each TCR beta chain was defined by its CDR3 amino acid sequence together with its V-gene family, and reads without a unique V-gene family were excluded. A later analysis removed several hundred highly shared, low-generation-probability nucleotide sequences to deal with suspected cross-contamination and a sequencing artifact. A later analysis calculated a clonal expansion index for each public chain from normalized within-repertoire ranks of inferred template counts. In a later analysis, generation probabilities were computed with a VDJ recombination model fitted to out-of-frame rearrangements, and the resulting probabilities were checked against IGoR. In a later analysis, hypergeometric tests were used to score TCR-TCR, TCR-HLA and TCR-CMV co-occurrence, with a repertoire-size bias correction applied to TCR pairs. In a later analysis, false discovery rates were estimated by permuting HLA or CMV assignments 20 times. In a later analysis, co-occurring TCRs were grouped using DBSCAN, and TCRdist sequence similarity was added for clustering within HLA-allele-positive subsets. For co-occurrence clustering, repertoires with fewer than 30,000 or more than 120,000 public chains were excluded, along with four to six repertoires with anomalous nucleotide sharing. Held by TCRdb, this immuneACCESS table contains in-frame sequences only and omits some clones. Under half of the omission traces to an unresolved V gene where checked; the cause of the rest is unknown. For V, J and clone size, that table is used; D and trimming come from the DNA. The sample records 150,000 to 200,000 clones, around 82% of which are singletons. 2.4% of the sample goes to the ten largest clones.

A note on this clone: The antigen it binds to is not known. Nothing much larger sits one base from this clone, and base qualities are not available.

The cohort consisted of 600 or so healthy bone marrow donors. At the time of sampling, every cohort member was nominally healthy, though immune exposures that went unrecorded were likely present. The donor was CMV seronegative and belonged to the group of roughly 330 seronegative cohort members. A peripheral blood sample was provided by each donor, and peripheral blood mononuclear cells were used for TCR beta sequencing. The Qiagen DNeasy Blood Extraction Kit was used to extract genomic DNA from the blood cell samples. Results the study describes overall, beyond this receptor: According to a later analysis, TCR association rates differed among HLA loci, with DRB1 alleles showing the most associated TCRs and HLA-C alleles showing the fewest. In the study, some 160 TCR beta chains were listed as associated with cytomegalovirus. Because HLA typing was missing for some donors at each locus, association tests included only the typed subset. In vitro tests confirmed that a few of the cytomegalovirus-associated TCR beta chains recognize cytomegalovirus antigens. An earlier analysis of approximately 540 of the donors showed that most TCR beta V segments appeared in productive rearrangements either about 90% or about 30% of the time, which broadly matched IMGT annotations. Cytomegalovirus status was reported to be diagnosed by the classifier with high specificity and sensitivity in both the original and validation cohorts. A later analysis associated 16,951 TCR beta sequences with specific HLA alleles at a false discovery rate of 0.05. Because the 87-base-pair reads could not distinguish some IMGT-functional V segments, including TRBV6-2 and TRBV6-3, those segments were excluded. In a later analysis, several top co-occurrence clusters were reported to appear linked to parvovirus B19, influenza, CMV and Epstein-Barr virus. In a later genetic analysis, a missense DCLRE1C variant was associated with V-gene and J-gene trimming of TCR beta chains, and the association was replicated in an independent cohort. According to a later analysis, most CMV-associated TCR beta chains appeared to be HLA-restricted, and the HLA associations seemed to be driven largely by CMV exposure. Only TCR beta chains were sequenced in this cohort, and the absence of alpha or paired-chain data limited detectable features. Assigning TCR associations to individual alleles was difficult when HLA alleles, especially DR and DQ, strongly co-occurred. Compared with the roughly 720-donor mean, donors in an Asian-associated ancestry cluster had fewer N-insertions in productive TCRs, according to a later genetic analysis. Most TCR sequences were seen in very few donors, while some public TCRs were found in many individuals. Compared with equally common non-associated chains, HLA-associated TCR beta chains in a later analysis were more clonally expanded and had lower generation probabilities. For the cohort, immune exposure information was limited to CMV serostatus. Linkage disequilibrium might explain the correlated functional status among segregating V segments, but an unknown experimental factor could not be ruled out. The presence/absence analyses assumed that sequencing depth was roughly uniform across donors, and that assumption may not be true. A cluster of highly shared sequence variants was judged likely to represent a technical artifact of the sequencing pipeline. Around 16 rarely observed V segments, including chromosome 9 orphons, were excluded from the earlier analysis of almost 600 of the donors because counts were too low. The authors suggested that the approach could potentially be extended to other disease states and immunological phenotypes. A further reported finding was that TCR beta sequences accurately predicted the HLA-A and HLA-B alleles for most subjects in the first cohort.

The chain couples TRBV4-2 to TRBJ2-2, with TRBD2 tentatively as D gene (5 bases match). Sequenced material: PBMCs. The TCR sequence derives from a man in his 60s in good health and CMV-seronegative. In nucleotide form, the sequence is TGTGCCAGCAGCCAAGGGGGAGTTGCCGGGGAGCTGTTTTTT. This codes for CASSQGGVAGELFF.